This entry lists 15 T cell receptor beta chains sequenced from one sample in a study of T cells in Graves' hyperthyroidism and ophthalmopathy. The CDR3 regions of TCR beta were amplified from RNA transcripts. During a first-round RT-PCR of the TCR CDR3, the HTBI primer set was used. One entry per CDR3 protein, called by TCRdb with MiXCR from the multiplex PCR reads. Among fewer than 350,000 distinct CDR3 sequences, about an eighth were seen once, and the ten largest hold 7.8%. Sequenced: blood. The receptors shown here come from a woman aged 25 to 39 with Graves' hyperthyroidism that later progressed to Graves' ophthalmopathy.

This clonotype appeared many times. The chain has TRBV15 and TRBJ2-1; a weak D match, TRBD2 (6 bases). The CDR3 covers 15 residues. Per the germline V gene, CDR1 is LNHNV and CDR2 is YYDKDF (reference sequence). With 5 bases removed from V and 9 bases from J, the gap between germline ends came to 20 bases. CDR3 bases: TGTGCCACCAGCGACAGACTAGTCTCTTTCAGTGAGCAGTTCTTC. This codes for CATSDRLVSFSEQFF.

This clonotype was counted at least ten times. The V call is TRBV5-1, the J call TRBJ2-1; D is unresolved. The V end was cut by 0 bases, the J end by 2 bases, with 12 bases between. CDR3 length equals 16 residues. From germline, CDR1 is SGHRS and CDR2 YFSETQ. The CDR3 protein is CASSLVGAATYNEQFF. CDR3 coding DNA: TGCGCCAGCAGCTTGGTGGGCGCCGCTACCTACAATGAGCAGTTCTTC.

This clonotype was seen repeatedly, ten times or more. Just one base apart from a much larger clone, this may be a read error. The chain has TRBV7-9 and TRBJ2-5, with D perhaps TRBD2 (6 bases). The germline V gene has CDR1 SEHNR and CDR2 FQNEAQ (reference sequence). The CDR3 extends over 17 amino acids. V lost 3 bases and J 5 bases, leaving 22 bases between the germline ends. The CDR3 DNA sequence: TGTGCCAGCAGCTTCGTACGGGAGCAAGTGGTGTTGGAGACCCAGTACTTC. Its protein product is CASSFVREQVVLETQYF.

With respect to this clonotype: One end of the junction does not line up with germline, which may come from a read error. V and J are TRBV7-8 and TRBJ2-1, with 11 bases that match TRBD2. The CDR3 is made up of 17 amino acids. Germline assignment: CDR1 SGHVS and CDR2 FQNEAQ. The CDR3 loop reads CASSQAVAGGPINEQFF. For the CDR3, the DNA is TGCGCCAGCAGCCAAGCGGTAGCGGGAGGGCCTATCAATGAGCAGTTCTTC.

The CDR3 reads CSARVGGQGYNEQFF. In DNA, the CDR3 is TGCAGTGCTAGAGTGGGGGGACAGGGCTACAATGAGCAGTTCTTC. The chain combines TRBV20-1 with TRBJ2-1, with 9 bases fitting TRBD1. V lost 1 base and J lost 3; bases outside the gene matches: 4. This CDR3 comprises 15 residues. Germline V gene data show CDR1 as DFQATT and CDR2 as SNEGSKA (reference sequence).

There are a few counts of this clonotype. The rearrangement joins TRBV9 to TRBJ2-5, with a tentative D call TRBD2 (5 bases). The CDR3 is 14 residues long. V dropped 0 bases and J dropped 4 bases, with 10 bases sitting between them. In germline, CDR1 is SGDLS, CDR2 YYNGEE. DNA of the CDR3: TGTGCCAGCAGCGTAGATCCGGGGTCAGAGACCCAGTACTTC. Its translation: CASSVDPGSETQYF.

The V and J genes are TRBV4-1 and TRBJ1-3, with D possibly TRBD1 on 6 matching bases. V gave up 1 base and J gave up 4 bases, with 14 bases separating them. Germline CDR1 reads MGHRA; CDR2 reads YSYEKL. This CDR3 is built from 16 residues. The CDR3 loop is CASSQADAGVGNTIYF. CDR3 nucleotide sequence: TGCGCCAGCAGCCAAGCCGACGCAGGGGTCGGAAACACCATATATTTT.

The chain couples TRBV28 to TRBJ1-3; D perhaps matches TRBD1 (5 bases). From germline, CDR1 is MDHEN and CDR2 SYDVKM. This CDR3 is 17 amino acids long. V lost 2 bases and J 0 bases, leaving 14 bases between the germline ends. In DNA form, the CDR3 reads TGTGCCAGCAGTTTAATGGCAGGGAAGGGCTCTGGAAACACCATATATTTT. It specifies CASSLMAGKGSGNTIYF.

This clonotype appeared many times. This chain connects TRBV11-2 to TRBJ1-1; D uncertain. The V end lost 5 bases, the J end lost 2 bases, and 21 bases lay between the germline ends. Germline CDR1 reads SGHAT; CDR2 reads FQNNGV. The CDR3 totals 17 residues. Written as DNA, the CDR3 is TGTGCCAGCAGCGCCGACACCCAGGACGGCTTTAACACTGAAGCTTTCTTT. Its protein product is CASSADTQDGFNTEAFF.

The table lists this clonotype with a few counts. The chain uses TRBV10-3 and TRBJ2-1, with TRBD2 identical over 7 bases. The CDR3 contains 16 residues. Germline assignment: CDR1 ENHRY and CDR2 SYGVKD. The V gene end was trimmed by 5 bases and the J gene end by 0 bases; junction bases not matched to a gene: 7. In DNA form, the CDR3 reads TGTGCCATCAGTCTACTAGCGCCGAGCTCCTACAATGAGCAGTTCTTC. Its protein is CAISLLAPSSYNEQFF.

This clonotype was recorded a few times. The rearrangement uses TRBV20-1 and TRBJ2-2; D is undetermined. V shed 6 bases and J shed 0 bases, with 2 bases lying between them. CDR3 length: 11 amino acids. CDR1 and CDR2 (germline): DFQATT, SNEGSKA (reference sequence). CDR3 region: CSATNTGELFF. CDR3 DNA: TGCAGTGCAACGAACACCGGGGAGCTGTTTTTT.

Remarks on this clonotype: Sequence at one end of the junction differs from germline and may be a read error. The CDR3 sequence is CASTLIGQSTGAFF. The DNA of the CDR3 is TGTGCCAGTACCCTTATAGGACAGAGTACTGGAGCTTTCTTT. This chain links TRBV19 with TRBJ1-1, with a possible D match to TRBD1 (6 bases). Germline V gene lookup returns CDR1 LNHDA and CDR2 SQIVND (reference sequence). CDR3 length equals 14 residues.

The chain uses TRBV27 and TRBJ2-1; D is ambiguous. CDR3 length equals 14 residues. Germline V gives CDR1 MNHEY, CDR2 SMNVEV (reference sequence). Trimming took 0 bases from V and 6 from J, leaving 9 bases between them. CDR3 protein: CASSLSANGNEQFF. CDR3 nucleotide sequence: TGTGCCAGCAGTTTATCGGCTAACGGCAATGAGCAGTTCTTC.

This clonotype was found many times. Written as DNA, the CDR3 is TGTGCCAGCAGCCCTACTTCAGGGTTTGGTGAAAAACTGTTTTTT. It codes for CASSPTSGFGEKLFF. V is TRBV12-3 or TRBV12-4 and J is TRBJ1-4; weak D call: TRBD1 (5 bases). Trimming removed 6 bases from V and 7 bases from J, with 18 bases in between. CDR3 size: 15 residues.

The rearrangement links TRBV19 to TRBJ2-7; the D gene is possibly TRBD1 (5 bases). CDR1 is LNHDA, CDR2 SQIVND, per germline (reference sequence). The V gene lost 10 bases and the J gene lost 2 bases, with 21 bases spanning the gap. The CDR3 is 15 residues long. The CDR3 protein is CATQPGQGPTYEQYF. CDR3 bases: TGTGCCACCCAACCCGGGCAGGGCCCTACCTACGAGCAGTACTTC.